This TCR beta chain was documented in a study of blood T cells in healthy people across ages. Study-wide points: Per million T cells, TCR beta diversity dropped roughly linearly as age increased.

V lost 4 bases and J lost 15, with 19 bases in between. The CDR3 totals 14 residues. Germline V gene data show CDR1 as ENHRY and CDR2 as SYGVKD. About this clonotype itself: The antigen is not known.

Alongside a J-beta primer mix, a sample-barcoded 5' primer served in a second PCR lasting about 6 to 11 cycles. TCRdb passed the 5' RACE reads through MiXCR, listing each CDR3 protein once. The sample contains about 1.4 million distinct CDR3 sequences, roughly 64% of which appear only once. Isolated per sample were at least 6 million PBMCs. The chain is built from TRBV10-3 and TRBJ1-6, with D possibly TRBD1 on 5 matching bases. The sequenced sample was blood. The source is a man aged 18 to 30 in good health. CDR3: CAISGARQPPILHF. The CDR3 DNA follows: TGTGCCATCAGTGGGGCGAGACAGCCGCCCATCCTCCACTTT.